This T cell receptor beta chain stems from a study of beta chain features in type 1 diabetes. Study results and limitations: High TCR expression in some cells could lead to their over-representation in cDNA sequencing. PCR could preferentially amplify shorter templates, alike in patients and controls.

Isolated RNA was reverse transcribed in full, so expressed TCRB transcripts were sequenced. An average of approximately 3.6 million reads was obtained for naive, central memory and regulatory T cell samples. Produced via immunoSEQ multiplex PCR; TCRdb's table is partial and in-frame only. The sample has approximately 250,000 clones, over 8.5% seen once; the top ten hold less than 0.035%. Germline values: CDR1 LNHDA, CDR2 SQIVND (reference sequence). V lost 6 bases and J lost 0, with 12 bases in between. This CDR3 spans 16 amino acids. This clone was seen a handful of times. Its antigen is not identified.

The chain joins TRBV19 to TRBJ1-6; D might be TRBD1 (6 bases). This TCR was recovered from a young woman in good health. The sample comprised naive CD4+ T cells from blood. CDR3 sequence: CASSGQPSSYNSPLHF. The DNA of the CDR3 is TGTGCCAGTAGCGGACAGCCCAGCTCCTATAATTCACCCCTCCACTTT. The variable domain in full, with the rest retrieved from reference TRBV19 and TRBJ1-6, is DGGITQSPKYLFRKEGQNVTLSCEQNLNHDAMYWYRQDPGQGLRLIYYSQIVNDFQKGDIAEGYSVSREKKESFPLTVTSAQKNPTAFYLCASSGQPSSYNSPLHFGNGTRLTVT.